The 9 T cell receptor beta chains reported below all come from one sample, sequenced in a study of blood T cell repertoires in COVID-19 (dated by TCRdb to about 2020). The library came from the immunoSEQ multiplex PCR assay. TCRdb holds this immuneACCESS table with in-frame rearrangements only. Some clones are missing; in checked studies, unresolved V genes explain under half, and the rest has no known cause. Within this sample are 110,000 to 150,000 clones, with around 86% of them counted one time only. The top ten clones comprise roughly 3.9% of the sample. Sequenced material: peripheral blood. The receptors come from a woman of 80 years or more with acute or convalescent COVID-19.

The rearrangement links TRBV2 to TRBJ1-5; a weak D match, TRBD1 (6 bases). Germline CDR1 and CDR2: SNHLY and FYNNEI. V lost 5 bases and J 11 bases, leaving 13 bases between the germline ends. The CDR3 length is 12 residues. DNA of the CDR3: TGTGCCAGCAGTACTCAGGGGCAGGCCCAGCATTTT. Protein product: CASSTQGQAQHF.

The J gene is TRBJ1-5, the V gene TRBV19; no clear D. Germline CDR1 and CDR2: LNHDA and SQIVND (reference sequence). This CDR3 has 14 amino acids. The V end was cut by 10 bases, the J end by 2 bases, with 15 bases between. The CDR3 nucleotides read TGTGCCACCCACTCGGTTTTTGGCAATCAGCCCCAGCATTTT. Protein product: CATHSVFGNQPQHF.

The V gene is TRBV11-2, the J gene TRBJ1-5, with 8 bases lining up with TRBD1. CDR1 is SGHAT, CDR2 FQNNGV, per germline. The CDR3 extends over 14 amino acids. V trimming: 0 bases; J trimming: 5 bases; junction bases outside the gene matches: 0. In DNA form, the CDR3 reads TGTGCCAGCAGCTTAGACAGGGGGCATCAGCCCCAGCATTTT. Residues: CASSLDRGHQPQHF. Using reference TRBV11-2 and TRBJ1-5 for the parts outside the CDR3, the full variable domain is EAGVAQSPRYKIIEKRQSVAFWCNPISGHATLYWYQQILGQGPKLLIQFQNNGVVDDSQLPKDRFSAERLKGVDSTLKIQPAKLEDSAVYLCASSLDRGHQPQHFGDGTRLSIL.

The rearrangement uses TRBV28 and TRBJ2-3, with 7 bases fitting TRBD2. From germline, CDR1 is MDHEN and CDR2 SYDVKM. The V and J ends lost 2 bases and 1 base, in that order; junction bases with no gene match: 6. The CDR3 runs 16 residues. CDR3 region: CASSLPGLDRTDTQYF. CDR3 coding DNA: TGTGCCAGCAGTTTACCCGGACTAGATCGCACAGATACGCAGTATTTT.

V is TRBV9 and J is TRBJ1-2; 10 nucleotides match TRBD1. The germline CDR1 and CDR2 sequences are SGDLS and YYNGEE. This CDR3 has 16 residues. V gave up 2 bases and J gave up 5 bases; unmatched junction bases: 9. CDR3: CASSVEPRDRGYGYTF. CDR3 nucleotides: TGTGCCAGCAGCGTTGAACCCCGGGACAGGGGTTATGGCTACACCTTC.

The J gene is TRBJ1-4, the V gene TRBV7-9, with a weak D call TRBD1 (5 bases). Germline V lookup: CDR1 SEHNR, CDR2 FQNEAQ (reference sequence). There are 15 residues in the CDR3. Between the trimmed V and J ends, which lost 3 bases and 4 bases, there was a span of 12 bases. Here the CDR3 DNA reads TGTGCCAGCAGCTTTGGACAACTCAATAATGAAAAACTGTTTTTT. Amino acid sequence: CASSFGQLNNEKLFF.

The CDR3 DNA sequence: TGTGCCAGCAGTGAAGATGGGCCCTACTATGGCTACACCTTC. Amino acids: CASSEDGPYYGYTF. This rearrangement joins TRBV2 to TRBJ1-2; the D is unclear. Deletions cut 1 base from V and 3 bases from J, with 9 bases between. The CDR3 length is 14 residues. CDR1 and CDR2 (germline): SNHLY, FYNNEI.

The CDR3 here is CASSQVRDLLMLGYGYTF. CDR3 bases: TGCGCCAGCAGCCAAGTTCGGGATCTCCTTATGCTAGGCTATGGCTACACCTTC. The chain is built from TRBV4-1 and TRBJ1-2; D is ambiguous. The CDR3 spans 18 residues. The V and J ends lost 1 base and 4 bases respectively, with 22 bases between them. CDR1 and CDR2 (germline): MGHRA, YSYEKL.

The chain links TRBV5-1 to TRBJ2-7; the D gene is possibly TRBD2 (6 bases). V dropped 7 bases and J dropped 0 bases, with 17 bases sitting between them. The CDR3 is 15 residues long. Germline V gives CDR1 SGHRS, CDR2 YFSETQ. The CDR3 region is CASRGRGETSYEQYF. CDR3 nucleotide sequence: TGCGCCAGCCGTGGCCGCGGGGAGACCTCCTACGAGCAGTACTTC. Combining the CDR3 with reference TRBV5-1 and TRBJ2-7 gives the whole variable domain KAGVTQTPRYLIKTRGQQVTLSCSPISGHRSVSWYQQTPGQGLQFLFEYFSETQRNKGNFPGRFSGRQFSNSRSEMNVSTLELGDSALYLCASRGRGETSYEQYFGPGTRLTVT.